The next 25 T cell receptor beta chains were all read from a single sample in a study of OX40 agonist ivuxolimab in advanced cancers. Measured with immunoSEQ multiplex PCR; TCRdb has only the in-frame clones, and not every one. Seen here are 60,000 or so clones, more than 65% observed once, and the top ten hold under 0.6%. The source material was CD4+ or CD8+ T cells sorted from blood, sampled in a trial of the OX40 agonist ivuxolimab. The source is an adult with an advanced solid tumor such as melanoma, head and neck, liver or kidney cancer.

J is TRBJ2-2 and V is TRBV6-4; tentative D call: TRBD2 (6 bases). The CDR3 has 16 amino acids. Trimming pared 5 bases from V and 3 bases from J, leaving 16 bases between. Germline V CDR1 and CDR2: MRHNA, SNTAGT. CDR3 nucleotide sequence: TGTGCCAGCAGTCGCCTCCCGCGGGGTGACACCGGGGAGCTGTTTTTT. This sequence encodes CASSRLPRGDTGELFF.

The chain combines TRBV19 with TRBJ2-2, with TRBD1 as a possible D gene (6 bases). CDR3 length: 16 amino acids. CDR1 is LNHDA, CDR2 SQIVND, per germline (reference sequence). Trimming pared 7 bases from V and 1 base from J, leaving 16 bases between. The CDR3 protein is CASMLTGHLNTGELFF. The CDR3 DNA reads as TGTGCCAGTATGTTAACGGGACACTTGAACACCGGGGAGCTGTTTTTT.

This clone showed up just a few times. Written as DNA, the CDR3 is TGTGCCAGTAGTACCCGGCACACTGAAGCTTTCTTT. This codes for CASSTRHTEAFF. The chain employs TRBV19 and TRBJ1-1, with no clear D. CDR1 is LNHDA and CDR2 is SQIVND in the germline V gene (reference sequence). With 4 bases removed from V and 3 bases from J, the gap between germline ends came to 6 bases. This CDR3 region has 12 residues. The full variable domain, in which reference TRBV19 and TRBJ1-1 provide the parts outside the CDR3, is DGGITQSPKYLFRKEGQNVTLSCEQNLNHDAMYWYRQDPGQGLRLIYYSQIVNDFQKGDIAEGYSVSREKKESFPLTVTSAQKNPTAFYLCASSTRHTEAFFGQGTRLTVV.

The gene calls are TRBV7-6 and TRBJ1-1; TRBD1 is a possible D gene (6 bases). Germline assignment: CDR1 SGHVS and CDR2 FNYEAQ. The CDR3 is 16 amino acids. V lost 1 base to trimming and J lost 3 bases, with 15 bases between them. This CDR3 reads CASSLGFRQGYTEAFF. The DNA for the CDR3 is TGTGCCAGCAGCTTAGGGTTTCGGCAGGGGTACACTGAAGCTTTCTTT. The whole variable domain, remainder taken from reference TRBV7-6 and TRBJ1-1, is GAGVSQSPRYKVTKRGQDVALRCDPISGHVSLYWYRQALGQGPEFLTYFNYEAQQDKSGLPNDRFSAERPEGSISTLTIQRTEQRDSAMYRCASSLGFRQGYTEAFFGQGTRLTVV.

The chain couples TRBV10-3 to TRBJ2-3; D is possibly TRBD2 (5 bases). The CDR3 consists of 12 residues. Per the germline V gene, CDR1 is ENHRY and CDR2 is SYGVKD. Trimming cost V 8 bases and J 2 bases, with 8 bases left between them. CDR3 protein: CAIRTSTDTQYF. Here the CDR3 DNA reads TGTGCCATCCGGACTTCCACAGATACGCAGTATTTT.

This clone came up a few times. V gene TRBV4-1 combines with J gene TRBJ1-1; maybe TRBD1 (5 bases). CDR1 is MGHRA and CDR2 is YSYEKL in the germline V gene. V lost 0 bases, J lost 3 bases, and 17 bases lay in between. CDR3 length: 17 amino acids. This CDR3 reads CASSQDAGLMGHTEAFF. The CDR3 coding sequence is TGCGCCAGCAGCCAAGACGCGGGGTTGATGGGGCACACTGAAGCTTTCTTT.

The V call is TRBV10-2, the J call TRBJ2-2, with 7 bases lining up with TRBD2. The CDR3 extends over 16 amino acids. V lost 5 bases, J lost 2 bases, and 8 bases stayed unmatched. The V gene's germline CDR1 is WSHSY and CDR2 SAAADI. CDR3 region: CASSPMGEGNTGELFF. The CDR3 bases are TGCGCCAGCAGTCCGATGGGGGAGGGAAACACCGGGGAGCTGTTTTTT.

CDR3 region: CASSSRTDSNPPYF. In nucleotides, the CDR3 is TGTGCCAGCAGCTCCCGGACGGACTCAAATCCTCCGTATTTT. The chain recombines TRBV11-2 with TRBJ2-3; D possibly corresponds to TRBD2 (5 bases). CDR1 and CDR2 from the germline V gene are SGHAT and FQNNGV. The CDR3 loop spans 14 amino acids. Trimming stripped 4 bases from V and 14 bases from J, with 22 bases between.

The V and J genes are TRBV18 and TRBJ1-2; 7 bases fit TRBD1. The CDR3 extends over 16 amino acids. The germline V gene has CDR1 KGHSH and CDR2 LQKENI. Unmatched junction bases numbered 10, after V lost 2 bases and J lost 4 bases. CDR3 bases: TGTGCCAGCTCACCAAATTCAGAGAGGACAGGCTATGGCTACACCTTC. Translated, it gives CASSPNSERTGYGYTF.

This rearrangement joins TRBV6-1 to TRBJ2-7, with D perhaps matching TRBD1 (6 bases). V lost 3 bases and J lost 5, with 20 bases in between. The CDR3 is 16 amino acids. CDR1 is MNHNS, CDR2 SASEGT, per germline. CDR3 in DNA: TGTGCCAGCAGTGAGCTTTCTTTCCAGGGGAGAAACGAGCAGTACTTC. Translating gives CASSELSFQGRNEQYF.

This chain connects TRBV28 to TRBJ1-2; the D gene is possibly TRBD1 (5 bases). V lost 8 bases and J 8 bases, leaving 18 bases between the germline ends. The CDR3 has 13 residues. CDR1 and CDR2 from the germline V gene are MDHEN and SYDVKM. The CDR3 DNA follows: TGTGCCAGCGGTGTATCGGGACCGAGCGGCTACACCTTC. Protein product: CASGVSGPSGYTF.

The genes are TRBV5-1 and TRBJ2-7; 9 nucleotides agree with TRBD2. Per the germline V gene, CDR1 is SGHRS and CDR2 is YFSETQ. CDR3 size: 15 residues. Unmatched junction bases numbered 7, after V lost 0 bases and J lost 6 bases. CDR3 in DNA: TGCGCCAGCAGCTTGGTTGCGGGAGGGCCGGGCGAGCAGTACTTC. This encodes CASSLVAGGPGEQYF.

V and J are TRBV7-2 and TRBJ2-2, with 7 bases matching TRBD1. Germline CDR1 and CDR2: SGHTA and FQGNSA. This CDR3 has 13 amino acids. V dropped 3 bases and J dropped 6; count of bases not matched to a gene: 1. The CDR3 loop reads CASSFQGAGELFF. The CDR3 DNA follows: TGTGCCAGCAGCTTCCAGGGGGCCGGGGAGCTGTTTTTT.

The table lists this clone with a few counts. This rearrangement joins TRBV2 to TRBJ1-2; TRBD1 matches 7 bases. This CDR3 is built from 13 residues. Germline CDR1 is SNHLY and CDR2 is FYNNEI. Trimming cost V 6 bases and J 6 bases; bases outside gene matches: 7. The CDR3 spells CASSVRGSDGYTF. The CDR3 DNA reads as TGTGCCAGCAGCGTCAGGGGGTCGGATGGCTACACCTTC.

This clone was seen a few times. The chain joins TRBV15 to TRBJ2-5, with 10 bases matching TRBD1. The junction had 3 bases not matched to a gene; V was cut back by 3 bases and J by 5 bases. The CDR3 extends over 14 amino acids. Germline V lookup: CDR1 LNHNV, CDR2 YYDKDF (reference sequence). CDR3 loop: CATSRDRGGETQYF. DNA of the CDR3: TGTGCCACCAGCAGGGACAGGGGGGGGGAGACCCAGTACTTC.

This clone was picked up a small number of times. The chain carries TRBV18 and TRBJ2-3; 7 bases match TRBD1. Germline V gene data show CDR1 as KGHSH and CDR2 as LQKENI. This CDR3 has 16 residues. V shed 0 bases and J 3 bases; nucleotides not matched to a gene: 6. CDR3 DNA sequence: TGTGCCAGCTCACCACCTTCGACAGGGCATACAGATACGCAGTATTTT. Amino acid sequence: CASSPPSTGHTDTQYF.

The rearrangement joins TRBV4-1 to TRBJ1-4; D ambiguous. V lost 0 bases and J lost 10, with 12 bases in between. The CDR3 totals 14 residues. Germline V gene lookup returns CDR1 MGHRA and CDR2 YSYEKL. The CDR3 spells CASSQDVIGVKLFF. DNA for the CDR3: TGCGCCAGCAGCCAAGACGTGATTGGGGTAAAACTGTTTTTT.

The genes are TRBV27 and TRBJ1-1; TRBD1 is a possible D gene (6 bases). The CDR3 extends over 13 amino acids. Germline values: CDR1 MNHEY, CDR2 SMNVEV (reference sequence). Trimming removed 6 bases at V and 9 bases at J, with 17 bases between. The CDR3: CASRPTRTAQAFF. The CDR3 nucleotides read TGTGCCAGCAGACCGACCCGGACAGCGCAAGCTTTCTTT.

V is TRBV6-5 and J is TRBJ1-3; tentatively, D is TRBD1 (5 bases). In germline, CDR1 is MNHEY, CDR2 SVGAGI. Trimming took 4 bases from V and 0 from J, leaving 10 bases between them. This CDR3 is 15 amino acids long. In DNA form, the CDR3 reads TGTGCCAGCAGTTGGGGCTCCACCTCTGGAAACACCATATATTTT. Its protein product is CASSWGSTSGNTIYF.

This chain links TRBV18 with TRBJ2-5; D unresolved. The CDR3 consists of 15 residues. The V end was cut by 7 bases, the J end by 4 bases, with 19 bases between. Germline lookup yields CDR1 KGHSH and CDR2 LQKENI. CDR3 coding DNA: TGTGCCAGCTATCAAGCGCCGACCAGGAGAGAGACCCAGTACTTC. Translating it yields CASYQAPTRRETQYF. Together with reference TRBV18 and TRBJ2-5, the CDR3 gives the full variable domain: NAGVMQNPRHLVRRRGQEARLRCSPMKGHSHVYWYRQLPEEGLKFMVYLQKENIIDESGMPKERFSAEFPKEGPSILRIQQVVRGDSAAYFCASYQAPTRRETQYFGPGTRLLVL.

The chain links TRBV7-3 to TRBJ2-3; maybe TRBD1 (6 bases). V was clipped by 6 bases and J by 0 bases, with 13 bases between them. CDR3 length equals 15 residues. The V gene's germline CDR1 is SGHTA and CDR2 FQGTGA. The CDR3 DNA reads as TGTGCCAGCAGTCCGACCGGGACAAGCACAGATACGCAGTATTTT. Translating gives CASSPTGTSTDTQYF.

This clone was counted a few times. This rearrangement joins TRBV5-1 to TRBJ1-2; the match to TRBD1 covers 9 bases. V lost 4 bases to trimming and J lost 7 bases; unmatched junction nucleotides: 8. CDR3 length: 14 residues. The germline CDR1 and CDR2 sequences are SGHRS and YFSETQ. Here the CDR3 DNA reads TGCGCCAGCAGCGGAGGGACAGGGAGCGGTGGCTACACCTTC. Amino acid sequence: CASSGGTGSGGYTF.

The chain combines TRBV5-6 with TRBJ2-7; D possibly matches TRBD1 or TRBD2 (5 bases each). V lost 4 bases, J lost 3 bases, and 14 bases lay in between. Germline V gives CDR1 SGHDT, CDR2 YYEEEE. CDR3 length: 14 residues. The CDR3 DNA follows: TGTGCCAGCAGCCCTCTGGAGAGGGGCTACGAGCAGTACTTC. This encodes CASSPLERGYEQYF.

In its sample, this clone was seen once. The chain is built from TRBV7-9 and TRBJ2-1; 7 nucleotides align to TRBD2. CDR1 SEHNR and CDR2 FQNEAQ come from the germline V gene (reference sequence). Trimming at V came to 5 bases and at J to 5 bases, leaving 9 bases not matched to a gene. This CDR3 is built from 15 residues. The CDR3, as DNA: TGTGCCAGCAGCCTCACTAGCGATGGACACAATGAGCAGTTCTTC. It encodes CASSLTSDGHNEQFF.

V is TRBV5-6 and J is TRBJ2-3; TRBD2 matches at 8 bases. V was clipped by 2 bases and J by 7 bases; unmatched bases: 3. Germline CDR1 is SGHDT and CDR2 is YYEEEE. CDR3 size: 13 residues. The CDR3 DNA reads as TGTGCCAGCAGCTTAGCGGGAGATTATACGCAGTATTTT. It codes for CASSLAGDYTQYF.